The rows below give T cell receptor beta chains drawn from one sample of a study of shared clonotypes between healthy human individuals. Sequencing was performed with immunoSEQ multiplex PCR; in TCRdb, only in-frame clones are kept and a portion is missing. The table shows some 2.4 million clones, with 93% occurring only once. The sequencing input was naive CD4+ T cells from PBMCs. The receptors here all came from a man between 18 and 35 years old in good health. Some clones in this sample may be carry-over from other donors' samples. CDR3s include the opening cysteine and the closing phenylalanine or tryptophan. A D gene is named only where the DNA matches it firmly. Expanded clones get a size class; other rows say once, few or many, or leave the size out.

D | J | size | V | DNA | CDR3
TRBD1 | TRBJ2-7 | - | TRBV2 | TGTGCCAGCAGTGATTCGGACAGGGAGGTCGAGCAGTACTTC | CASSDSDREVEQYF
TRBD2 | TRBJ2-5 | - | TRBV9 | TGTGCCAGCAGCCGATCGACTAGCATAAAGACCCAGTACTTC | CASSRSTSIKTQYF
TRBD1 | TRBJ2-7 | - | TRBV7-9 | TGTGCCAGCAGACGCAGGACAGGGGGGACCTACGAGCAGTACTTC | CASRRRTGGTYEQYF
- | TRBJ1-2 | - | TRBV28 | TGTGCCAGCAGGGGCGGGACGGCGGGCGGCTACACCTTC | CASRGGTAGGYTF
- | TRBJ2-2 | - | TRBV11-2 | TGTGCCAGCAGCTTAGTGGGCTCAGGGTTCGACACCGGGGAGCTGTTTTTT | CASSLVGSGFDTGELFF
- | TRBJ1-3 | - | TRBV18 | TGTGCCAGCTCACAGTTAAAGACAGACTCTGGAAACACCATATATTTT | CASSQLKTDSGNTIYF
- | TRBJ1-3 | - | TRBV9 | TGTGCCAGCAGTCAAATAACAGGGTCCTCCTCTGGAAACACCATATATTTT | CASSQITGSSSGNTIYF
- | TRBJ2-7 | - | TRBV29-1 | TGCAGCGTGAGGGGCCAGGCCTACGAGCAGTACTTC | CSVRGQAYEQYF
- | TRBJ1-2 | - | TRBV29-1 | TGCAGCGTTTTGACTCAAACCCTCCCCTATGGCTACACCTTC | CSVLTQTLPYGYTF
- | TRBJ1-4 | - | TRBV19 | TGTGCCAGTAGTAATCGGGGAGAAAAACTGTTTTTT | CASSNRGEKLFF
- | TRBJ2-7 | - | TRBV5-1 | TGCGCCAGCAGCTTCACCGGCAGCCCCTACGAGCAGTACTTC | CASSFTGSPYEQYF
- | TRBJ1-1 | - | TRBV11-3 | TGTGCCAGCAGCCCCGACCGACAGCATGAAGCTTTCTTT | CASSPDRQHEAFF
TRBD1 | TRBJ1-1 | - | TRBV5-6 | TGTGCCAGCGGCAGGGGGCCAGTGAACACTGAAGCTTTCTTT | CASGRGPVNTEAFF
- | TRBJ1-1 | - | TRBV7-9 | TGTGCCAGCCGAAGATTCCAGGGGACTGAAGCTTTCTTT | CASRRFQGTEAFF
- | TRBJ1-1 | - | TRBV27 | TGTGCCAGCAGTTTGAGGCAGACGAACACTGAAGCTTTCTTT | CASSLRQTNTEAFF
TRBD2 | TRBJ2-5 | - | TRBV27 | TGTGCCAGCAGCCCCTACAGCGGGAAGGTCTCCGAGACCCAGTACTTC | CASSPYSGKVSETQYF
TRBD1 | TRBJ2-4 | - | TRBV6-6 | TGTGCCAGCAGATCCCAGGGGGCTGGGGACATTCAGTACTTC | CASRSQGAGDIQYF
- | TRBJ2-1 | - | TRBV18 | TGTGCCAGCTCACCACCCATTCAGGGGAAGTCCTACAATGAGCAGTTCTTC | CASSPPIQGKSYNEQFF
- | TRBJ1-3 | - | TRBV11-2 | TGTGCCAGCAGCGCAGGGACTGGAAACACCATATATTTT | CASSAGTGNTIYF
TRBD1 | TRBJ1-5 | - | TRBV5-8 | TGTGCCAGCAGCCCAACAGGGGGACAGCCCCAGCATTTT | CASSPTGGQPQHF
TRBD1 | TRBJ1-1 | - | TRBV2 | TGTGCCAGCAGAACAGGGGCGGGGATCACTGAAGCTTTCTTT | CASRTGAGITEAFF
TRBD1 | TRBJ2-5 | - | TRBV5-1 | TGCGCCAGCAGCTTGTGGGACAGGGGAATCGAGTACTTC | CASSLWDRGIEYF
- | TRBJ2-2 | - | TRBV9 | TGTGCCAGCAGCGTAGTCGACGCAACCGGGGAGCTGTTTTTT | CASSVVDATGELFF
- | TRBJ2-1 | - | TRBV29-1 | TGCAGCGTTGGGGTGGGTTACAATGAGCAGTTCTTC | CSVGVGYNEQFF
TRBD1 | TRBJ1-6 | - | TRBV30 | TGTGCCTGGAAGGAAAGGACAGGCTCCTATAATTCACCCCTCCACTTT | CAWKERTGSYNSPLHF
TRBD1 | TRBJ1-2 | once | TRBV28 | TGTGCCAGCAGTTTATTACAGGGGGCGTCTGGCTACACCTTC | CASSLLQGASGYTF
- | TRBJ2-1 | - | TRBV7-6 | TGTGCCAGCAGCCTCGGGACGGGAAACTACAATGAGCAGTTCTTC | CASSLGTGNYNEQFF
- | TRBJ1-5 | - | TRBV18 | TGTGCCAGCTCACCAGGGGCGAGGGGTCAGCCCCAGCATTTT | CASSPGARGQPQHF
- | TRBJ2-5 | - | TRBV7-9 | TGTGCCAGCAGCTTAATCTATATAGGACTGCAGGGGGAGACCCAGTACTTC | CASSLIYIGLQGETQYF
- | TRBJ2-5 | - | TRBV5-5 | TGTGCCAGCATCTTATACCCTTTTAGGCAGGAGACCCAGTACTTC | CASILYPFRQETQYF
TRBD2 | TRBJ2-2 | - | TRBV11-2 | TGTGCCAGCAGCGCATTCCTAGCGGCTAACACCGGGGAGCTGTTTTTT | CASSAFLAANTGELFF
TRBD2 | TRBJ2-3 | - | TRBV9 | TGTGCCAGGGATAGCGGGCTACGCACAGATACGCAGTATTTT | CARDSGLRTDTQYF
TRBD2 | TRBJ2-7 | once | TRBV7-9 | TGTGCCAGCAGCCCTGGGACTAGCGGGGGGAACGAGCAGTACTTC | CASSPGTSGGNEQYF
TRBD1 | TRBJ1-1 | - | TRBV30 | TGTGCCTGGGACAGGGGGAGGACTGAAGCTTTCTTT | CAWDRGRTEAFF
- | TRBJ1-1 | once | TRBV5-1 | TGCGCCAGCAGCGGTCAGTCCATGAACACTGAAGCTTTCTTT | CASSGQSMNTEAFF
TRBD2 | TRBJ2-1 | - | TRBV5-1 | TGCGCCAGCAGCTCCTTAGCGGGAGCCACCTACAATGAGCAGTTCTTC | CASSSLAGATYNEQFF
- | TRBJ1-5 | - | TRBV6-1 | TGTGCCAGCAGTGAAAGGTGGCGGCCCCAGCATTTT | CASSERWRPQHF
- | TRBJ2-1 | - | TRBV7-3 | TGTGCCAGCAGCCCGAACTCGGGTGAGCAGTTCTTC | CASSPNSGEQFF
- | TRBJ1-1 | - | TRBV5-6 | TGTGCCAGCAGGGAAGGGGTAGAGGGCACTGAAGCTTTCTTT | CASREGVEGTEAFF
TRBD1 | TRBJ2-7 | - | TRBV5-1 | TGCGCCAGCAGCCCCCAACAGGGGTCTAAGTACGAGCAGTACTTC | CASSPQQGSKYEQYF
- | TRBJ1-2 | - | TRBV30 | TGTGCCTGGACCCACACTGGAGAGCTTGGCTACACCTTC | CAWTHTGELGYTF
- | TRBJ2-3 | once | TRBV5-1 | TGCGCCAGCAGCTTGTTCGGCAGCCCGGCCCTCACAGATACGCAGTATTTT | CASSLFGSPALTDTQYF
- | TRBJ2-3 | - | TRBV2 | TGTGCCAGCAGTGTTGGGTTCTTCCGAGGGGGCACAGATACGCAGTATTTT | CASSVGFFRGGTDTQYF
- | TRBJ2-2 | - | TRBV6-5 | TGTGCCAGCAGTTACTCGGGCGGGACCCGAACCGGGGAGCTGTTTTTT | CASSYSGGTRTGELFF
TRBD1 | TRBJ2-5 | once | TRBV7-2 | TGTGCCAGCAGTCCCGGACAGGGTCGCTCCCAGTACTTC | CASSPGQGRSQYF
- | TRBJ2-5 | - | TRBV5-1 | TGCGCCAGCAGCCCCCGGAAAGGCCAAGAGACCCAGTACTTC | CASSPRKGQETQYF
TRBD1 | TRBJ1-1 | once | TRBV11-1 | TGTGCCAGCAGCTTAATGGGAGGGACAGGGGGCGATTGGGCTGAAGCTTTCTTT | CASSLMGGTGGDWAEAFF
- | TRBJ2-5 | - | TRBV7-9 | TGTGCCAGCAGCTTAGCAACAGGGTACCAAGAGACCCAGTACTTC | CASSLATGYQETQYF
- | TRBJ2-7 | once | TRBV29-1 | TGCAGCGTTGCTGCCTATACCGGGACAAAAGCCTACGAGCAGTACTTC | CSVAAYTGTKAYEQYF
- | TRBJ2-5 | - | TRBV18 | TGTGCCAGCTCACCGTCATACCAAGAGACCCAGTACTTC | CASSPSYQETQYF
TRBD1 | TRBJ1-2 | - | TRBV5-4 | TGTGCCAGCAGCTCTCCCGGGACAGGGGGCCTTGGCTACACCTTC | CASSSPGTGGLGYTF
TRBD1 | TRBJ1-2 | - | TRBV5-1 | TGCGCCAGCAGCATTCAGACAGGGGGCCAAAACTACACCTTC | CASSIQTGGQNYTF
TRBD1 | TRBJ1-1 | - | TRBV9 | TGTGCCAGCAGCGGACAGGGGGCGTACACTGAAGCTTTCTTT | CASSGQGAYTEAFF
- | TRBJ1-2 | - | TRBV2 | TGTGCCAGCAGTGATCCCCCCACCAACTATGGCTACACCTTC | CASSDPPTNYGYTF
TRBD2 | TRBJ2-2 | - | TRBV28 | TGTGCCAGCAGTAAAGGGACTAGTGGACTTCGGGGGGAGCTGTTTTTT | CASSKGTSGLRGELFF
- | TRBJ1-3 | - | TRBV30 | TGTGCCTGGAGTACTACAGGACGAGTAGGAGGAAACACCATATATTTT | CAWSTTGRVGGNTIYF
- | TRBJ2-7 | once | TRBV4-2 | TGTGCCAGCAGCCCCCGGGGAAGGGCCTCCTACGAGCAGTACTTC | CASSPRGRASYEQYF
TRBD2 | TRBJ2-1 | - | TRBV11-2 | TGTGCCAGCAGCTTAGGCGGGAGCGGGGATGAGCAGTTCTTC | CASSLGGSGDEQFF
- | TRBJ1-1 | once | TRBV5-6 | TGTGCCAGCAGTCCTACTCCCGACAGATACACTGAAGCTTTCTTT | CASSPTPDRYTEAFF
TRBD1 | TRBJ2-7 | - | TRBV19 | TGTGCCAGTAGTGGGGGACAGGGGGACTACGAGCAGTACTTC | CASSGGQGDYEQYF